One and the same sample provided the 5 T cell receptor beta chains below, sequenced in a study of shared clonotypes between healthy human individuals. Sequencing used immunoSEQ multiplex PCR; TCRdb keeps in-frame clones, though not all of them. The repertoire holds 500,000 to 550,000 clones, with around 95% as singletons. The sample comprised naive CD4+ T cells sorted from blood. Subset: CD45RA+ positively selected. The origin of the receptors is a young woman in good health.

The gene calls are TRBV28 and TRBJ2-7; D may match TRBD1 or TRBD2 (5 bases each). Trimming shortened V by 5 bases and J by 1 base, and 12 bases separated the two germline ends. CDR1 MDHEN and CDR2 SYDVKM come from the germline V gene. The CDR3 runs to 14 residues. CDR3 residues: CASSEGRRSYEQYF. The CDR3 DNA reads as TGTGCCAGCAGTGAGGGGAGAAGGTCCTACGAGCAGTACTTC.

The genes are TRBV2 and TRBJ1-2; possibly TRBD1 for D (5 bases). Germline lookup yields CDR1 SNHLY and CDR2 FYNNEI. The CDR3 runs to 11 residues. In DNA form, the CDR3 reads TGTTTCCCCGGGGCCGAATTGGGCTACACCTTC. This translates into CFPGAELGYTF. Together with reference TRBV2 and TRBJ1-2, the CDR3 gives the full variable domain: EPEVTQTPSHQVTQMGQEVILRCVPISNHLYFYWYRQILGQKVEFLVSFYNNEISEKSEIFDDQFSVERPDGSNFTLKIRSTKLEDSAMYFCFPGAELGYTFGSGTRLTVV.

The J gene is TRBJ2-3, the V gene TRBV6-4; a weak D match, TRBD2 (5 bases). In germline, CDR1 is MRHNA, CDR2 SNTAGT. This CDR3 has 15 amino acids. V lost 5 bases, J lost 2 bases, and 14 bases lay in between. In DNA, the CDR3 is TGTGCCAGCAGTTCGGGATCCGCCCACACAGATACGCAGTATTTT. Translation: CASSSGSAHTDTQYF.

In DNA, the CDR3 is TGTGCCAGCAGCTCCCAGCGACTAGCGGGAGGATGCACAGATACGCAGTATTTT. Protein sequence: CASSSQRLAGGCTDTQYF. The V call is TRBV7-2, the J call TRBJ2-3, with 13 bases matching TRBD2. The CDR3 totals 18 residues. V lost 4 bases, J lost 1 base, and 8 bases stayed unmatched. The germline CDR1 and CDR2 sequences are SGHTA and FQGNSA.

V gene TRBV19 combines with J gene TRBJ2-7, with 7 positions matching TRBD1. Germline V gene sequence: CDR1 LNHDA, CDR2 SQIVND (reference sequence). This CDR3 comprises 15 residues. V was pared by 2 bases and J by 4 bases, with 8 bases of the junction left unmatched. In nucleotides, the CDR3 is TGTGCCAGTAGTATAAAAGGGGGCATGCCTTACGAGCAGTACTTC. Translated: CASSIKGGMPYEQYF.